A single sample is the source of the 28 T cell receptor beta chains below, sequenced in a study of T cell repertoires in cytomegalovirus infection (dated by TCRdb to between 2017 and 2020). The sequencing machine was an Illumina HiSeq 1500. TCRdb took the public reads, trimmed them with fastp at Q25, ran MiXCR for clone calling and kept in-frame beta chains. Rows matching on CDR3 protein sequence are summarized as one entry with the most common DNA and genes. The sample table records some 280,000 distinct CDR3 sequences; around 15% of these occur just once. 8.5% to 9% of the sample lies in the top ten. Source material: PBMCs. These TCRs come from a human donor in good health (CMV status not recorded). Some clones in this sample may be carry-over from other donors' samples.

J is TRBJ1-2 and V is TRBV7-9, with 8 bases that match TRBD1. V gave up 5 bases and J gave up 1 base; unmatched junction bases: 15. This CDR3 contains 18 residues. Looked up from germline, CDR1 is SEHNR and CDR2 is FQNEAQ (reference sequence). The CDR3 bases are TGTGCCAGCAGCCTATGGGACAGGAGCGTGGCGATTAACTATGGCTACACCTTC. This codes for CASSLWDRSVAINYGYTF.

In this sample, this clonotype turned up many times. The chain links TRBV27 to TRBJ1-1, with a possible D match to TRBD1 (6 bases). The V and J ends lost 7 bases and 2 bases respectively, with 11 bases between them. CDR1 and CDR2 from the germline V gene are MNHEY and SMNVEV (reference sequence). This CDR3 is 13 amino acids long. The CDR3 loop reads CASTGGRNTEAFF. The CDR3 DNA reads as TGTGCCAGCACCGGGGGGCGAAACACTGAAGCTTTCTTT.

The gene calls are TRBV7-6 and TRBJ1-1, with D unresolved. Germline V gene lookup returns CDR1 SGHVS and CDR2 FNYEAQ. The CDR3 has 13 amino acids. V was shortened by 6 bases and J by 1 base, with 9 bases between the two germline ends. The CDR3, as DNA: TGTGCCAGCAGACCCGGGGAGAACACTGAAGCTTTCTTT. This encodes CASRPGENTEAFF.

The CDR3 nucleotides read TGTGCCAGCAGCCAAGATACGGGCCCCTACAATGAGCAGTTCTTC. Protein product: CASSQDTGPYNEQFF. The chain combines TRBV4-2 with TRBJ2-1; D call uncertain. CDR1 LGHNA and CDR2 YNFKEQ come from the germline V gene. Trimming shortened V by 0 bases and J by 2 bases, and 8 bases separated the two germline ends. The CDR3 covers 15 residues.

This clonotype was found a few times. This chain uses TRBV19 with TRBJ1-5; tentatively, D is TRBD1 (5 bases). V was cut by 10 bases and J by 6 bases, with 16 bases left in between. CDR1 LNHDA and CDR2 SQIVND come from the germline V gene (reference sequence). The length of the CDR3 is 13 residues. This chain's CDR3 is CATTGQSVQPQHF. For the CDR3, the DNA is TGTGCCACCACAGGCCAGTCTGTTCAGCCCCAGCATTTT.

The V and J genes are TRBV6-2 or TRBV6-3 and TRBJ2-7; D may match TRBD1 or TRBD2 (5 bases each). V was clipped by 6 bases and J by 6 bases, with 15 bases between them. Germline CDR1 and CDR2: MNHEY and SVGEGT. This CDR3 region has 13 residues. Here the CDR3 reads CASRPTAGGEQYF. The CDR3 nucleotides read TGTGCCAGCAGACCGACAGCTGGGGGCGAGCAGTACTTC.

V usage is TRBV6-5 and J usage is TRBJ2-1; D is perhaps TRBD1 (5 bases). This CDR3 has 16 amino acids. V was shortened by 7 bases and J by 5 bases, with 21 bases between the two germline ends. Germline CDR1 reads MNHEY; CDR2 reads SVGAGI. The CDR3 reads CASTPRGGAHNNEQFF. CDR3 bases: TGTGCCAGCACCCCAAGGGGCGGAGCGCATAACAATGAGCAGTTCTTC.

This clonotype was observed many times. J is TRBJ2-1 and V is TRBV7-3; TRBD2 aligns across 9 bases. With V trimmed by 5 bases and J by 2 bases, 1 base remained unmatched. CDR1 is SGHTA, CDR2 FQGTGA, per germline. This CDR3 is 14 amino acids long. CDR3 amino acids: CASSRGGAYNEQFF. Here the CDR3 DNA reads TGTGCCAGCAGCCGCGGGGGGGCCTACAATGAGCAGTTCTTC.

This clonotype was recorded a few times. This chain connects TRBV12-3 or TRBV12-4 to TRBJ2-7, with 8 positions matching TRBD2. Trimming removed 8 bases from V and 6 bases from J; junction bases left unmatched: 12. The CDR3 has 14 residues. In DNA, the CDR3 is TGTGCCAGCCGCCCGGGAGGGTCCCTTCGCGAGCAGTACTTC. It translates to CASRPGGSLREQYF.

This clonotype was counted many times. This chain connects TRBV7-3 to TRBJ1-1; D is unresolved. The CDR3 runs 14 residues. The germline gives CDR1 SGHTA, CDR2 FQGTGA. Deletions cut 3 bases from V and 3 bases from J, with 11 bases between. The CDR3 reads CASSFSDGDTEAFF. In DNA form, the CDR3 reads TGTGCCAGCAGCTTCAGCGATGGGGACACTGAAGCTTTCTTT.

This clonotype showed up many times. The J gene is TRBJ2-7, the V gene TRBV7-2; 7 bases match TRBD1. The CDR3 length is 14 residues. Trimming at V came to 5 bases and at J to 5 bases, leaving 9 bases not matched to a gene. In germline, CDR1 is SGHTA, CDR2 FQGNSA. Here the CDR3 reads CASSQTGIGHEQYF. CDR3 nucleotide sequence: TGTGCCAGCAGCCAGACAGGGATCGGGCACGAGCAGTACTTC.

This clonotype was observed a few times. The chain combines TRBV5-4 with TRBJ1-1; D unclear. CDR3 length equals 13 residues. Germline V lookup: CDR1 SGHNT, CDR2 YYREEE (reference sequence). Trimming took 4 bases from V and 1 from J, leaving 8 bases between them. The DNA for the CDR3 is TGTGCCAGCAGCCCCGCGTCGAACACTGAAGCTTTCTTT. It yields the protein CASSPASNTEAFF.

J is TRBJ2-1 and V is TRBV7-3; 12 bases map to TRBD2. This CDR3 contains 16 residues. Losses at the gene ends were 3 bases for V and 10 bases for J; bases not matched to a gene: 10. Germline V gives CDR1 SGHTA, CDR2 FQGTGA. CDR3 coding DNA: TGTGCCAGCAGCTTGAGTTGGACTAGCGGGGAGAGAGAGCAGTTCTTC. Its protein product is CASSLSWTSGEREQFF. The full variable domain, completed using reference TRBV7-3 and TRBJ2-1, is GAGVSQTPSNKVTEKGKYVELRCDPISGHTALYWYRQSLGQGPEFLIYFQGTGAADDSGLPNDRFFAVRPEGSVSTLKIQRTERGDSAVYLCASSLSWTSGEREQFFGPGTRLTVL.

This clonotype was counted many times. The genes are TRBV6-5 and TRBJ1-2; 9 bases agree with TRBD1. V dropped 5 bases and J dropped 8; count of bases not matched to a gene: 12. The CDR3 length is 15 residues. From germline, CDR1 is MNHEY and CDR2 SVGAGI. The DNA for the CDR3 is TGTGCCAGCAGTGGACTGACAGGGGGAAGGGGGGGCTACACCTTC. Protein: CASSGLTGGRGGYTF.

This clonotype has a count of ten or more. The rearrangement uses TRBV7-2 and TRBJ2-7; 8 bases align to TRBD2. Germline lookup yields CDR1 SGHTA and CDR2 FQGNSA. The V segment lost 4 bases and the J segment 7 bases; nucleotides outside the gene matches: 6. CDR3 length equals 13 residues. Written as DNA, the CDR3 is TGTGCCAGCAGCTCCCTACGGGGGGGGGAGCAGTACTTC. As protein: CASSSLRGGEQYF. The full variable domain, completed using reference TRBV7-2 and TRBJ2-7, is GAGVSQSPSNKVTEKGKDVELRCDPISGHTALYWYRQSLGQGLEFLIYFQGNSAPDKSGLPSDRFSAERTGGSVSTLTIQRTQQEDSAVYLCASSSLRGGEQYFGPGTRLTVT.

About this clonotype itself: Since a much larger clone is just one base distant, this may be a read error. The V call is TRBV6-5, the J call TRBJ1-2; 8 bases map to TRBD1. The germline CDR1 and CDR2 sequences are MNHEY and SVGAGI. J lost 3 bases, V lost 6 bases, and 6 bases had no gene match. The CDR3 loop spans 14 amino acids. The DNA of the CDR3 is TGTGCCAGCAGACTGGGACAGGTTGACTATGGCTACACCTTC. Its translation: CASRLGQVDYGYTF.

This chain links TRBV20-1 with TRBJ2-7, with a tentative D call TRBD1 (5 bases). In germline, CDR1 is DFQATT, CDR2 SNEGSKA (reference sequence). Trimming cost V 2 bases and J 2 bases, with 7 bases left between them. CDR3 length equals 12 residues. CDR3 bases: TGCAGTGCTAGAACAGGCACCTACGAGCAGTACTTC. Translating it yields CSARTGTYEQYF.

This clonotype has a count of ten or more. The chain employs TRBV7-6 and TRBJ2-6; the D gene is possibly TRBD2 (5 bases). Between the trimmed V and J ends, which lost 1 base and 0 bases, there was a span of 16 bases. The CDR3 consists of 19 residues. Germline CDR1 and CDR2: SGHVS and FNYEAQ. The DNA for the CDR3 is TGTGCCAGCAGCTTAGTGTCCGCGGGTGCAGGCTCTGGGGCCAACGTCCTGACTTTC. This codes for CASSLVSAGAGSGANVLTF.

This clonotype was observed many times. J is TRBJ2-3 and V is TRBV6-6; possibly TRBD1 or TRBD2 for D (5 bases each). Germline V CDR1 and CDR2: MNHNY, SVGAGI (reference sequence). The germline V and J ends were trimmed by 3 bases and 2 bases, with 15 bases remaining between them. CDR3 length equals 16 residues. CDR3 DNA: TGTGCCAGCAGTTATGGGGGAGACGCTTTCACAGATACGCAGTATTTT. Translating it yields CASSYGGDAFTDTQYF.

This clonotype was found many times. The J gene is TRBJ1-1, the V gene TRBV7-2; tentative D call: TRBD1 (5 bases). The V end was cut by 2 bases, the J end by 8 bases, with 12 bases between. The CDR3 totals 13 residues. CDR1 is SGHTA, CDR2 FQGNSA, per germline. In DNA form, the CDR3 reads TGTGCCAGCAGCTTATCCTCCCGGGGGGAAGCTTTCTTT. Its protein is CASSLSSRGEAFF.

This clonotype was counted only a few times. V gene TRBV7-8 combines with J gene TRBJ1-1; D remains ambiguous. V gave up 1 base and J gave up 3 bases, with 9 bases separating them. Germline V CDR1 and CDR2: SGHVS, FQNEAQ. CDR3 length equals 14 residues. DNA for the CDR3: TGTGCCAGCAGCTTAGAGCTCAGATACACTGAAGCTTTCTTT. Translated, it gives CASSLELRYTEAFF.

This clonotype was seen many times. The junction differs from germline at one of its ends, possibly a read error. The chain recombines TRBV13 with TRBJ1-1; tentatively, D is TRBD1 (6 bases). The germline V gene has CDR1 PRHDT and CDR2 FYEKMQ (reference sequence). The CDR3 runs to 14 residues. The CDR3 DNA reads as TGTGCCAGCAGCTTTGGAGGGGGGAACGCTGAAGCTTTCTTT. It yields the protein CASSFGGGNAEAFF.

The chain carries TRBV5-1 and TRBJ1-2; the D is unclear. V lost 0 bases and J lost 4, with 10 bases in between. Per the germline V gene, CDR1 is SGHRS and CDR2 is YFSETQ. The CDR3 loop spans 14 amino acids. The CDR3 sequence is CASSLGQTSYGYTF. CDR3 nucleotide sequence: TGCGCCAGCAGCTTGGGGCAGACCTCCTATGGCTACACCTTC.

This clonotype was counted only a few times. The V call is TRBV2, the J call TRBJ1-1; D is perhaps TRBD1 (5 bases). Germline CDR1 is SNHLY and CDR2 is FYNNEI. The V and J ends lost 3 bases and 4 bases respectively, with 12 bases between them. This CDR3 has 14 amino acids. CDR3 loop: CASSDTRGSTEAFF. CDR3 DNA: TGTGCCAGCAGTGACACACGGGGGTCCACTGAAGCTTTCTTT.

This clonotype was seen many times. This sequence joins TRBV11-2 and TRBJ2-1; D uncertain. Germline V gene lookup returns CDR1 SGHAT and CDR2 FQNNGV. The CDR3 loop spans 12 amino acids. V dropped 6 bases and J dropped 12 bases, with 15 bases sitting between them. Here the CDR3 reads CASSTLATRQFF. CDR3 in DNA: TGTGCCAGCAGTACCCTTGCCACCAGGCAGTTCTTC.

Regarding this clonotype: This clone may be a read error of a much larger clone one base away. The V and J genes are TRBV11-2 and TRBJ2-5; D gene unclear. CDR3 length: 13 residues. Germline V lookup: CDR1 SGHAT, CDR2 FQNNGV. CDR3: CANSLALWETQYF. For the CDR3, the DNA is TGTGCCAACAGCTTAGCTCTTTGGGAGACCCAGTACTTC.

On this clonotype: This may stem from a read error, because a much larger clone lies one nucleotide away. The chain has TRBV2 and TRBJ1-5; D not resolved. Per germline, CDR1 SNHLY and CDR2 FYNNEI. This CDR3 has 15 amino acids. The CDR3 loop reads CASSPQIRINRPQHF. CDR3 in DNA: TGTGCCAGCAGCCCCCAAATTAGAATCAATCGGCCCCAGCATTTT.

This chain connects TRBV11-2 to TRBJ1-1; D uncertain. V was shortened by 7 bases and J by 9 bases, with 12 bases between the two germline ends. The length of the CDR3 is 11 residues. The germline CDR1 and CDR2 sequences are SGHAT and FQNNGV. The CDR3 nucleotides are TGTGCCAGCAACCCCGGAGGCAAAGCTTTCTTT. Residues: CASNPGGKAFF.